What follows are 7 T cell receptor beta chains derived from one specimen sequenced in a study of T cells after posttransplantation cyclophosphamide listed by TCRdb under 2016. Receptors were amplified or captured by the immunoSEQ multiplex PCR assay. TCRdb re-hosts the immuneACCESS table, in-frame sequences only. Its copies lack some clones; in the studies checked, an unresolved V gene accounts for under half of them, and the cause for the rest is not known. This sample holds tens of thousands of clones; 86% were observed only once. About 6.3% of the sample is taken by the ten largest. Material: PBMCs. These TCRs come from a woman between 55 and 75 years old with a blood cancer, CMV-positive, and with a related stem cell donor.

This clone is a singleton in its sample. The chain uses TRBV7-9 and TRBJ2-7; TRBD1 aligns across 10 bases. Germline V CDR1 and CDR2: SEHNR, FQNEAQ (reference sequence). Unmatched junction bases numbered 10, after V lost 6 bases and J lost 8 bases. The CDR3 runs 14 residues. CDR3 amino acids: CASSHRDRGIKQYF. CDR3 DNA sequence: TGTGCCAGCAGTCACCGGGACAGGGGTATAAAGCAGTACTTC. The variable domain in full, with the rest retrieved from reference TRBV7-9 and TRBJ2-7, is DTGVSQNPRHKITKRGQNVTFRCDPISEHNRLYWYRQTLGQGPEFLTYFQNEAQLEKSRLLSDRFSAERPKGSFSTLEIQRTEQGDSAMYLCASSHRDRGIKQYFGPGTRLTVT.

The chain joins TRBV30 to TRBJ2-7; no clear D gene. Germline V gives CDR1 GTSNPN, CDR2 SVGIG (reference sequence). Trimming cost V 4 bases and J 9 bases, with 19 bases left between them. There are 13 residues in the CDR3. This CDR3 reads CAWKTPGLLVQYF. The CDR3 DNA follows: TGTGCCTGGAAGACTCCGGGTCTCCTTGTGCAGTACTTC. Complete variable domain (other parts from reference TRBV30 and TRBJ2-7): SQTIHQWPATLVQPVGSPLSLECTVEGTSNPNLYWYRQAAGRGLQLLFYSVGIGQISSEVPQNLSASRPQDRQFILSSKKLLLSDSGFYLCAWKTPGLLVQYFGPGTRLTVT.

This chain connects TRBV25-1 to TRBJ2-1, with D uncertain. Germline-derived CDR1 and CDR2 are MGHDK and SYGVNS. This CDR3 contains 14 residues. The V and J ends lost 10 bases and 3 bases respectively, with 16 bases between them. The CDR3 coding sequence is TGTGCCACCTCCCTGGTCCCCTACTACAATGAGCAGTTCTTC. It is translated as CATSLVPYYNEQFF.

The chain recombines TRBV10-3 with TRBJ1-5; 9 bases map to TRBD1. Germline V gene data show CDR1 as ENHRY and CDR2 as SYGVKD. The V segment lost 10 bases and the J segment 5 bases; nucleotides outside the gene matches: 6. The CDR3 loop spans 13 amino acids. CDR3 DNA: TGTGCCACCGGACAGGGGACGGATCAGCCCCAGCATTTT. Translation: CATGQGTDQPQHF.

In the case of this clone: A junction end diverges from the germline sequence, so it may reflect a read error. This chain links TRBV2 with TRBJ2-1; TRBD2 might be the D (5 bases). The germline CDR1 and CDR2 sequences are SNHLY and FYNNEI. The length of the CDR3 is 13 residues. This CDR3 is CASSEIFWTPMIF. The CDR3 DNA reads as TGTGCCAGCAGTGAAATATTTTGGACTCCTATGATCTTC.

The chain has TRBV19 and TRBJ2-5; 7 nucleotides agree with TRBD2. V dropped 3 bases and J dropped 5; count of bases not matched to a gene: 6. Germline V CDR1 and CDR2: LNHDA, SQIVND (reference sequence). This CDR3 contains 14 residues. CDR3 nucleotides: TGTGCCAGTAGTATTACGGGAGGTGGGGAGACCCAGTACTTC. Translated: CASSITGGGETQYF.

This clone showed up just a few times. This rearrangement joins TRBV7-3 to TRBJ2-5; 9 nucleotides match TRBD2. The CDR3 sequence is 14 residues long. V dropped 2 bases and J dropped 5; count of bases not matched to a gene: 3. Germline assignment: CDR1 SGHTA and CDR2 FQGTGA. The CDR3 DNA follows: TGTGCCAGCAGCTTAGCGGGAGGGCCTGAGACCCAGTACTTC. Translated, it gives CASSLAGGPETQYF.